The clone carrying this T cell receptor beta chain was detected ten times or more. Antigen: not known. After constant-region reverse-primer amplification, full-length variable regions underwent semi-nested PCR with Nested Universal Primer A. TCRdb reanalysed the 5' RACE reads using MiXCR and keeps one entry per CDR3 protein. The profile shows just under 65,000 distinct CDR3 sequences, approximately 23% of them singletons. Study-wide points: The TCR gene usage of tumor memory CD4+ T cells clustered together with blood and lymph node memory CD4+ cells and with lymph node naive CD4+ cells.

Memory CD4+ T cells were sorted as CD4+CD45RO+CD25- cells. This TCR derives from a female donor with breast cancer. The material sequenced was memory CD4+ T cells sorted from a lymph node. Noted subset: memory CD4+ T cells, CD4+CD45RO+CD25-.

This chain's CDR3 is CASSLGLAGDPDTQYF. CDR3 DNA: TGCGCCAGCAGCTTAGGACTAGCGGGAGATCCCGATACGCAGTATTTT. The chain uses TRBV5-1 and TRBJ2-3; 13 bases map to TRBD2. V lost 2 bases, J lost 6 bases, and 6 bases stayed unmatched. Germline V lookup: CDR1 SGHRS, CDR2 YFSETQ. This CDR3 comprises 16 residues.